This T cell receptor beta chain emerged from a study of blood T cell repertoires in COVID-19. Looking at the study overall: The origin of the acute and convalescent COVID-19 samples was the United States, Italy and Spain. T cells, B-cell-depleted T cells, or PBMCs supplied cDNA or gDNA.

Germline V gene data show CDR1 as DFQATT and CDR2 as SNEGSKA (reference sequence). The CDR3 contains 11 residues. The germline V and J ends were trimmed by 3 bases and 7 bases, with 6 bases remaining between them. In the source study's methods: The authors estimated nucleated cell counts from reference gene primer amplification. TCRdb keeps only in-frame clones here, not all; method: immunoSEQ multiplex PCR. That table furnishes V, J and clone size, whereas the DNA furnished D and trimming. The sample includes tens of thousands of clones, approximately 85% of them seen just once. The V and J genes are TRBV20-1 and TRBJ1-4, with D hard to call. Sequenced: peripheral blood. This TCR came from a human donor in a cohort sampled during active COVID-19. The CDR3 loop reads CSASEGEKLFF. The CDR3 DNA is TGCAGTGCTAGCGAGGGTGAAAAACTGTTTTTT.